This is a list of T cell receptor beta chains from one sample in a study of blood T cell repertoires in COVID-19. Generated by immunoSEQ multiplex PCR, the TCRdb table keeps only in-frame clones and is missing some. Of approximately 170,000 clones listed, 75% to 90% are singletons. Source material: peripheral blood. The receptor set was obtained from a man aged 30-40 years with acute or convalescent COVID-19. The CDR3 runs from the conserved cysteine through the conserved F or W. The D gene is left open where the match is weak. Clone size, where shown, is once, few, many, or a class for clones that have expanded.

V	D	size	J	DNA	CDR3
TRBV28	NA	NA	TRBJ2-7	TGTGCCAGCAGCCCTGACTCCCTTGAGACCTACGAGCAGTACTTC	CASSPDSLETYEQYF
TRBV6-1	TRBD1	once	TRBJ1-2	TGTGCCAGCAGTGTTGGTCCGGGACAGGGGTTTCGTAGGTATGGCTACACCTTC	CASSVGPGQGFRRYGYTF
TRBV7-2	NA	NA	TRBJ2-7	TGTGCCAGCACCGAGTACGTACGCCCCGAGCAGTACTTC	CASTEYVRPEQYF
TRBV28	NA	NA	TRBJ2-1	TGTGCCAGCGCTGGCGGCGGGGCCCCAAAATACAATGAGCAGTTCTTC	CASAGGGAPKYNEQFF
TRBV27	NA	NA	TRBJ1-5	TGTGCCAGCAGCCTGCAGGGGTCCTATCAGCCCCAGCATTTT	CASSLQGSYQPQHF
TRBV5-5	TRBD2	NA	TRBJ2-3	TGTGCCAGCAGCTTGGAAAGCGGGAGGGGGGATACGCAGTATTTT	CASSLESGRGDTQYF
TRBV4-1	TRBD1	NA	TRBJ1-3	TGCGCCAGCAGCCAAGTATCCGGGACAGACACCATATATTTT	CASSQVSGTDTIYF
TRBV6-5	NA	NA	TRBJ1-1	TGTGCCAGCAGTCTCCAGATGAACACTGAAGCTTTCTTT	CASSLQMNTEAFF
TRBV28	NA	NA	TRBJ1-6	TGTGCCAGCAGTTTCGACAGTGATAATTCACCCCTCCACTTT	CASSFDSDNSPLHF
TRBV5-1	TRBD1	NA	TRBJ1-4	TGCGCCAGCAGACCCAACACAGGGGGCGGTGAAAAACTGTTTTTT	CASRPNTGGGEKLFF
TRBV28	NA	NA	TRBJ2-1	TGTGCCAGCAGTTCCGGTTTGACCTGGGGGGAGAGATACAATGAGCAGTTCTTC	CASSSGLTWGERYNEQFF
TRBV7-2	NA	NA	TRBJ2-7	TGTGCCAGCAGCTTAAGAGGGTTCGAGCAGTACTTC	CASSLRGFEQYF
TRBV2	TRBD2	once	TRBJ2-7	TGTGCCAGCAGTGAGCCTAGCGGTAAACTCTCCTACGAGCAGTACTTC	CASSEPSGKLSYEQYF
TRBV6-1	NA	NA	TRBJ1-6	TGTGCCAGCAGTGAATCTCAGGGTTTCAATTCACCCCTCCACTTT	CASSESQGFNSPLHF
TRBV4-1	NA	NA	TRBJ1-2	TGCGCCAGCAGCCCCACCCAAAAGGGAGGTGGCTACACCTTC	CASSPTQKGGGYTF
TRBV30	TRBD1	NA	TRBJ2-2	TGTGCCTGGAGAACGACAGGGGAGGCCGGGGAGCTGTTTTTT	CAWRTTGEAGELFF
TRBV5-4	NA	few	TRBJ1-1	TGTGCCAGCAGCTTGGCGGACTCCTATGAAGCTTTCTTT	CASSLADSYEAFF
TRBV28	NA	few	TRBJ1-6	TGTGCCAGCAGTCAGGGCTTGAATTCACCCCTCCACTTT	CASSQGLNSPLHF
TRBV19	TRBD2	NA	TRBJ2-3	TGTGCCAGTCGGACTAGCGGGGGTAGGGATACGCAGTATTTT	CASRTSGGRDTQYF
TRBV5-1	TRBD2	NA	TRBJ2-1	TGCGCCAGCAGCCCTAGCGGGGGGGACTCCTACAATGAGCAGTTCTTC	CASSPSGGDSYNEQFF
TRBV6-5	NA	NA	TRBJ2-7	TGTGCCAGCAGTTATCGGAGCTCCCACGCTTACGAGCAGTACTTC	CASSYRSSHAYEQYF
TRBV15	NA	once	TRBJ2-3	TGTGCCACCACCCCCAAACTGGTGACTTTGGAGATCCCAGATACGCAGTATTTT	CATTPKLVTLEIPDTQYF
TRBV2	NA	few	TRBJ1-6	TGTGCCAGCAGGTCCCGTGCGGGACCCCCATCACCCCTCCACTTT	CASRSRAGPPSPLHF
TRBV6-1	NA	NA	TRBJ1-3	TGTGCCAGCGCCAAACAGGGATCCTCTGGAAACACCATATATTTT	CASAKQGSSGNTIYF
TRBV28	TRBD2	many	TRBJ2-7	TGTGCCAGTAACCTAGCGGGGGACTACGAGCAGTACTTC	CASNLAGDYEQYF
TRBV20-1	TRBD1	NA	TRBJ1-1	TGCAGTGCTAGTGAGAGAGACAGGGCGAGTATGACTGAAGCTTTCTTT	CSASERDRASMTEAFF
TRBV18	TRBD1	few	TRBJ1-6	TGTGCCAGCTCCCCGGACAGGGGGAATTCACCCCTCCACTTT	CASSPDRGNSPLHF
TRBV19	TRBD1	NA	TRBJ2-3	TGTGCCAGTAGTACCGACAGGGTAGGAGATACGCAGTATTTT	CASSTDRVGDTQYF
TRBV7-5	NA	NA	TRBJ1-3	TGTGCCAGAAGCTACCAAGCGATCTCTGGAAACACCATATATTTT	CARSYQAISGNTIYF
TRBV5-1	NA	NA	TRBJ2-1	TGCGCCAGCAGCGCCCAGGCCGACAATGAGCAGTTCTTC	CASSAQADNEQFF
TRBV2	TRBD1	NA	TRBJ2-2	TGTGCCAGCAGGTCGGGACAGGGACCCACCGGGGAGCTGTTTTTT	CASRSGQGPTGELFF
TRBV6-4	TRBD1	NA	TRBJ2-2	TGTGCCAGCAGTCGAAGACAGGGATTGAACACCGGGGAGCTGTTTTTT	CASSRRQGLNTGELFF
TRBV7-9	NA	NA	TRBJ1-2	TGTGCCAGCAGCTTAGTTGCAGCGGATGGCTACACCTTC	CASSLVAADGYTF
TRBV7-8	NA	NA	TRBJ1-1	TGTGCCAGCAGCCTTAGTTCGGGAACGCAAGCTTTCTTT	CASSLSSGTQAFF
TRBV28	NA	NA	TRBJ2-2	TGTGCCAGCAGTTTATTTAGCGCACGCACCGGGGAGCTGTTTTTT	CASSLFSARTGELFF
TRBV3-1/TRBV3-2	NA	NA	TRBJ2-5	TGTGCCAGCAGCCAACGTTATAGCGGAGATGCGGAGACCCAGTACTTC	CASSQRYSGDAETQYF
TRBV19	TRBD1	once	TRBJ1-6	TGTGCCAGTAGTACCGAGCAACAGGGGAGTAATTCACCCCTCCACTTT	CASSTEQQGSNSPLHF
TRBV3-1/TRBV3-2	NA	NA	TRBJ1-4	TGTGCCAGCAGCCAAGCCGGACATTTAGGATCGAATGAAAAACTGTTTTTT	CASSQAGHLGSNEKLFF
TRBV28	NA	NA	TRBJ2-7	TGTGCCAGCAGCCCCCCGGGGGGCAGGTCCTACGAGCAGTACTTC	CASSPPGGRSYEQYF
TRBV4-1	NA	once	TRBJ1-4	TGCGCCAGCAGCCAAGATCAAGGGGCCTTTAATGAAAAACTGTTTTTT	CASSQDQGAFNEKLFF
TRBV5-1	TRBD1	NA	TRBJ2-2	TGCGCCAGCAGCAAGGACAGGGCTGGCGGGGAGCTGTTTTTT	CASSKDRAGGELFF
TRBV5-5	NA	NA	TRBJ2-7	TGTGCCAGCAGCTTAGCGGCCAGCTCCTACGAGCAGTACTTC	CASSLAASSYEQYF